The sequence of this TCR beta chain was determined in a study of human T cells and chemical hapten exposure. Concerning this clonotype itself: Antigen unknown.

Time point of the sample: patch test 1, 2 weeks after DPC sensitization. The sample's treatment: therapeutic diphenylcyclopropenone sensitization with weekly scalp DPC. Donors, patients with alopecia ranging from 18 to 70 years old and judged suitable for DPC, provided samples. TCRdb used MiXCR to reprocess the RACE reads, holding one entry per CDR3 protein. The table has 150,000 to 200,000 distinct CDR3 sequences, roughly 15% seen once; the top ten hold less than 2%. Germline lookup yields CDR1 SGHDT and CDR2 YYEEEE. The CDR3 spans 14 residues. V gave up 0 bases and J gave up 7 bases, with 11 bases separating them. Points from the study as a whole: DPC sensitization left the count of TCRs above 1 in 1000 unchanged.

V usage is TRBV5-6 and J usage is TRBJ2-1; D uncertain. The receptor comes from a woman under 40 with alopecia areata. Some clones in this sample may be carry-over from other donors' samples. The sample was whole blood, taken in connection with sensitization to the hapten diphenylcyclopropenone (DPC). The chain's CDR3 is CASSLGLEQNEQFF. CDR3 bases: TGTGCCAGCAGCTTGGGCCTAGAGCAAAATGAGCAGTTCTTC. Full variable domain (remainder filled in from reference TRBV5-6 and TRBJ2-1): DAGVTQSPTHLIKTRGQQVTLRCSPKSGHDTVSWYQQALGQGPQFIFQYYEEEERQRGNFPDRFSGHQFPNYSSELNVNALLLGDSALYLCASSLGLEQNEQFFGPGTRLTVL.